The following is a T cell receptor beta chain sequence with its context. This sample was taken from a study of blood T cell repertoires in COVID-19. Study context: Sources were T cells, B-cell-depleted T cells, or PBMCs; the material itself was cDNA or gDNA.

Only in-frame clones appear in the TCRdb table, and some are missing; sequencing was by immunoSEQ multiplex PCR. The data hold 30,000 to 40,000 clones, with about 75% observed a single time. V lost 7 bases and J 3 bases, leaving 18 bases between the germline ends. Germline V gene data show CDR1 as MDHEN and CDR2 as SYDVKM. This CDR3 spans 15 amino acids. The specimen was peripheral blood. This clonotype was sampled from a man older than 75 with active or convalescent COVID-19. The rearrangement uses TRBV28 and TRBJ1-1; D is ambiguous. This CDR3 reads CASTRPEGTYTEAFF. The CDR3, as DNA: TGTGCCAGCACCCGACCGGAGGGAACGTACACTGAAGCTTTCTTT.